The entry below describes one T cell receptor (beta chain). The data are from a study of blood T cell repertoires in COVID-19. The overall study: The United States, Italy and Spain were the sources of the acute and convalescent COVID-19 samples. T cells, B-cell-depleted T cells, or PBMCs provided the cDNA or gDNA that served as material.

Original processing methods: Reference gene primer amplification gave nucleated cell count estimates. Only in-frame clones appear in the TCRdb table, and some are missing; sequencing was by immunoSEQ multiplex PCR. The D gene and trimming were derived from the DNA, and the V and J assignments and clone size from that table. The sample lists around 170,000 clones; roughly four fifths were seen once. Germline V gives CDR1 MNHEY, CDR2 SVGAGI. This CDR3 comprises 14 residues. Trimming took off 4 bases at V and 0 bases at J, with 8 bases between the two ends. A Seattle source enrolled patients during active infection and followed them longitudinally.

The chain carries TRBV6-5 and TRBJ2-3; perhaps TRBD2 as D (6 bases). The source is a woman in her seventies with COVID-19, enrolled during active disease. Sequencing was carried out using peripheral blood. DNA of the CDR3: TGTGCCAGCAGTTCCGGACTAAGCACAGATACGCAGTATTTT. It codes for CASSSGLSTDTQYF.